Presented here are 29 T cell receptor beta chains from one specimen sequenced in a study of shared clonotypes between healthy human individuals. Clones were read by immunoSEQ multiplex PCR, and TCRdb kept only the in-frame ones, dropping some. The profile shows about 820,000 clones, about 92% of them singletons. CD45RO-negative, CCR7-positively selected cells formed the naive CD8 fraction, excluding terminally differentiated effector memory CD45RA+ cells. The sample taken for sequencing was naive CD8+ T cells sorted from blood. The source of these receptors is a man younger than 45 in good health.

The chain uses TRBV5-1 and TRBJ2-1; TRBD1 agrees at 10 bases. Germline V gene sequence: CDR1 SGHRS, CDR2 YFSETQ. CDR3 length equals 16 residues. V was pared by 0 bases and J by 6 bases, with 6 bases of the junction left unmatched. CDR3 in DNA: TGCGCCAGCAGCTTGGCTGGGACAGGGGTCCCCAATGAGCAGTTCTTC. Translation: CASSLAGTGVPNEQFF.

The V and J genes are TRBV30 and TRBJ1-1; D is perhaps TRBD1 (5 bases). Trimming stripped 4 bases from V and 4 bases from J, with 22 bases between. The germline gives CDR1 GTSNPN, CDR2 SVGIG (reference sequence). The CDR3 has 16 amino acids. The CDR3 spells CAWTPTEGYLSTEAFF. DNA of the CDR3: TGTGCCTGGACGCCGACAGAGGGGTATCTGAGCACTGAAGCTTTCTTT. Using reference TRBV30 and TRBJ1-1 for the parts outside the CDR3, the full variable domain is SQTIHQWPATLVQPVGSPLSLECTVEGTSNPNLYWYRQAAGRGLQLLFYSVGIGQISSEVPQNLSASRPQDRQFILSSKKLLLSDSGFYLCAWTPTEGYLSTEAFFGQGTRLTVV.

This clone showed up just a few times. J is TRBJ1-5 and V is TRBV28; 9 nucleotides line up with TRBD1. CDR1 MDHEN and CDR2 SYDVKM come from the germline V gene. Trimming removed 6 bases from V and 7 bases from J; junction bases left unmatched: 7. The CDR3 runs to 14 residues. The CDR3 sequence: CASRPGTGNQPQHF. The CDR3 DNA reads TGTGCCAGCAGACCCGGGACAGGGAACCAGCCCCAGCATTTT.

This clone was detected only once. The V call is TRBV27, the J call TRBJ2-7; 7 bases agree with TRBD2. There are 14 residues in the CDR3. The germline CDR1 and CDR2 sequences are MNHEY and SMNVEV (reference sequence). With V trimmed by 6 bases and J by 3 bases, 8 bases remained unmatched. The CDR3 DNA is TGTGCCAGCAGACCCGGGACTAAGGTCTACGAGCAGTACTTC. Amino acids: CASRPGTKVYEQYF.

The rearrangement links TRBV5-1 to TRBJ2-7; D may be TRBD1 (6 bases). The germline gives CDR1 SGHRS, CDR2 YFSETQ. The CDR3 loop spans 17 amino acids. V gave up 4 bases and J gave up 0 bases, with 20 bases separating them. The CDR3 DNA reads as TGCGCCAGCAGCCCCGACCCCACAGGGATCAACTCCTACGAGCAGTACTTC. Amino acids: CASSPDPTGINSYEQYF. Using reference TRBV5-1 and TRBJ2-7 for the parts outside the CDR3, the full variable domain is KAGVTQTPRYLIKTRGQQVTLSCSPISGHRSVSWYQQTPGQGLQFLFEYFSETQRNKGNFPGRFSGRQFSNSRSEMNVSTLELGDSALYLCASSPDPTGINSYEQYFGPGTRLTVT.

As DNA, the CDR3 is TGTGCCAGCAGCTTCTCCGGGAGAGGGGACTACGAGCAGTACTTC. This encodes CASSFSGRGDYEQYF. The gene calls are TRBV13 and TRBJ2-7; a weak D match, TRBD2 (6 bases). Trimming stripped 3 bases from V and 3 bases from J, with 15 bases between. The CDR3 is 15 residues long. Germline CDR1 reads PRHDT; CDR2 reads FYEKMQ (reference sequence).

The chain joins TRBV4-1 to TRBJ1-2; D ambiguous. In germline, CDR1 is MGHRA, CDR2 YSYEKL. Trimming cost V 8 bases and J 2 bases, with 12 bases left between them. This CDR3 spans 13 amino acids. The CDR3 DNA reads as TGCGCCAGCGGACTAGACATCAACTATGGCTACACCTTC. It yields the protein CASGLDINYGYTF.

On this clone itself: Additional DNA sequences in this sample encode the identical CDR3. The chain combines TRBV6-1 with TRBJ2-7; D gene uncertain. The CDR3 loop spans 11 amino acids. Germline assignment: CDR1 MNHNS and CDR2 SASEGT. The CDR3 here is CASFRGAEQYF. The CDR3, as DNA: TGTGCTAGCTTTAGAGGCGCCGAGCAGTACTTC.

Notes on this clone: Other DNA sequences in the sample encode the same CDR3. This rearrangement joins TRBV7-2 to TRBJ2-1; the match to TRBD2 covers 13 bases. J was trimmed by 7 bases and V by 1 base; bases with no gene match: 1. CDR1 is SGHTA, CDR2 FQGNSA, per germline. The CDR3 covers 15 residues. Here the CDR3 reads CASSLGTSGRNEQFF. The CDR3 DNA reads TGTGCCAGCAGCTTAGGGACTAGCGGGAGAAATGAGCAGTTCTTC.

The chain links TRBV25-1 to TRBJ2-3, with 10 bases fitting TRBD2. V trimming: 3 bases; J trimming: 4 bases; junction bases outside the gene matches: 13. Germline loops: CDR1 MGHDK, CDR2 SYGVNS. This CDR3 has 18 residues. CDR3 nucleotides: TGTGCCAGCAGTGACTGGGATCTCTTAGCGGGAGGACCAGATACGCAGTATTTT. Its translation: CASSDWDLLAGGPDTQYF.

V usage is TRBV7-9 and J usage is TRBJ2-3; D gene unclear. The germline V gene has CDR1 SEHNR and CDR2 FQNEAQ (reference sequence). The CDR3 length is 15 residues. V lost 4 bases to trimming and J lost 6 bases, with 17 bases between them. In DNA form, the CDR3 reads TGTGCCAGCAGCTCCCACCGGACCACCTGGGATACGCAGTATTTT. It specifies CASSSHRTTWDTQYF.

CDR3 bases: TGTGCCACATCAGCGGAAGGGACAGGGGATTACGAGCAGTACTTC. Protein: CATSAEGTGDYEQYF. The chain uses TRBV2 and TRBJ2-7; 10 bases agree with TRBD1. In germline, CDR1 is SNHLY, CDR2 FYNNEI. The CDR3 length is 15 residues. Trimming cost V 10 bases and J 4 bases; bases outside gene matches: 13. Full variable domain (remainder filled in from reference TRBV2 and TRBJ2-7): EPEVTQTPSHQVTQMGQEVILRCVPISNHLYFYWYRQILGQKVEFLVSFYNNEISEKSEIFDDQFSVERPDGSNFTLKIRSTKLEDSAMYFCATSAEGTGDYEQYFGPGTRLTVT.

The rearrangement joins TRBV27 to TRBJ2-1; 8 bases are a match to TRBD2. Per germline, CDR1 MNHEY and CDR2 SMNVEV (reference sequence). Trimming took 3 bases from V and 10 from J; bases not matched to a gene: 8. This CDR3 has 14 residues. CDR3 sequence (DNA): TGTGCCAGCAGTTTGGGGGTAGCGGGAAGAGAGCAGTTCTTC. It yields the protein CASSLGVAGREQFF.

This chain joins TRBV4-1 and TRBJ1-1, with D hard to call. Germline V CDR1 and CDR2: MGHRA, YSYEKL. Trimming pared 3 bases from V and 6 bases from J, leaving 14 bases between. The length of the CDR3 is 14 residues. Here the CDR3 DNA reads TGCGCCAGCAGCCAGTATAAGGGCTGGGCTGAAGCTTTCTTT. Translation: CASSQYKGWAEAFF.

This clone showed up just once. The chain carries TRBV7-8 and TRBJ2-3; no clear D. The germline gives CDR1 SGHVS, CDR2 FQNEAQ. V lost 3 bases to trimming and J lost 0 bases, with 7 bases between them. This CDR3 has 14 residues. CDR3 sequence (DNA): TGTGCCAGCAGCTTTGTGGTGAGCACAGATACGCAGTATTTT. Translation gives CASSFVVSTDTQYF.

The CDR3 sequence is CASSHMTTLEQYF. In DNA, the CDR3 is TGCGCCAGCAGCCACATGACCACCCTCGAGCAGTACTTC. The chain links TRBV4-1 to TRBJ2-7, with D uncertain. Germline-derived CDR1 and CDR2 are MGHRA and YSYEKL. V shed 3 bases and J shed 6 bases, with 12 bases lying between them. The CDR3 loop spans 13 amino acids.

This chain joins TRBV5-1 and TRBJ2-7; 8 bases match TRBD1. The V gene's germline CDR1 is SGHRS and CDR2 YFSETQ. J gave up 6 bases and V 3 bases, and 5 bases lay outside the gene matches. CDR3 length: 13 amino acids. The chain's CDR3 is CASSSGTGSEQYF. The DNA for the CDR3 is TGCGCCAGCAGCTCCGGGACAGGATCCGAGCAGTACTTC.

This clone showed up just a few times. The CDR3 loop reads CASTALDEQFF. CDR3 DNA: TGTGCCAGCACCGCATTGGATGAGCAGTTCTTC. The V and J genes are TRBV27 and TRBJ2-1, with D unresolved. The germline V gene encodes CDR1 MNHEY and CDR2 SMNVEV (reference sequence). The CDR3 loop spans 11 amino acids. Trimming stripped 7 bases from V and 8 bases from J, with 9 bases between.

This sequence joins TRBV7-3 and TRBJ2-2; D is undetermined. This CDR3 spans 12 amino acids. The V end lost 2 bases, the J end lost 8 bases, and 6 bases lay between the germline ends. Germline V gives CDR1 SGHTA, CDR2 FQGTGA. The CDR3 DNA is TGTGCCAGCAGCTTACCGGCGGGGGAGCTGTTTTTT. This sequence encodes CASSLPAGELFF. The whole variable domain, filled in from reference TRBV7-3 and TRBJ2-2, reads GAGVSQTPSNKVTEKGKYVELRCDPISGHTALYWYRQSLGQGPEFLIYFQGTGAADDSGLPNDRFFAVRPEGSVSTLKIQRTERGDSAVYLCASSLPAGELFFGEGSRLTVL.

The CDR3: CASSQEGYQRGEQYF. In nucleotides, the CDR3 is TGCGCCAGCAGCCAAGAAGGATACCAACGGGGCGAGCAGTACTTC. The rearrangement links TRBV4-1 to TRBJ2-7, with D maybe TRBD2 (5 bases). The CDR3 consists of 15 residues. CDR1 and CDR2 from the germline V gene are MGHRA and YSYEKL. V lost 0 bases to trimming and J lost 6 bases, with 15 bases between them.

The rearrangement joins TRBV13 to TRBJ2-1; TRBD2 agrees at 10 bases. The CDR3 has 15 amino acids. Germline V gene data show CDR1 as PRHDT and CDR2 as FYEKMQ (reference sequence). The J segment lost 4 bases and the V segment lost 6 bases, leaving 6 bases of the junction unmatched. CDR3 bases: TGTGCCAGCAGGGAGGGGACTAGCGAGTACAATGAGCAGTTCTTC. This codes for CASREGTSEYNEQFF.

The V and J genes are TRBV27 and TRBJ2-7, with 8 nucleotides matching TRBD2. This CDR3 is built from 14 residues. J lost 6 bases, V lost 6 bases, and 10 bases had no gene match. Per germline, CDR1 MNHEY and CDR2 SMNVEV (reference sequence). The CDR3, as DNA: TGTGCCAGCAGATCTGGACTAGCTTCTGCCGAGCAGTACTTC. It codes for CASRSGLASAEQYF.

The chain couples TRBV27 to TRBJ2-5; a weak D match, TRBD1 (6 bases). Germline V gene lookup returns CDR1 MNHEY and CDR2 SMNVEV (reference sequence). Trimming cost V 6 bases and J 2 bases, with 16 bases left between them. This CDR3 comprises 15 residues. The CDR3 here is CASSSTGDMQETQYF. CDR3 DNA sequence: TGTGCCAGCAGCTCGACAGGAGATATGCAAGAGACCCAGTACTTC.

This CDR3 is CASSPSSRTSYEQYF. The CDR3 nucleotides read TGTGCCAGTAGTCCTTCAAGTCGGACCTCCTACGAGCAGTACTTC. The V and J genes are TRBV19 and TRBJ2-7; unclear D gene. This CDR3 contains 15 residues. Germline V gene data show CDR1 as LNHDA and CDR2 as SQIVND (reference sequence). V lost 5 bases to trimming and J lost 0 bases, with 14 bases between them.

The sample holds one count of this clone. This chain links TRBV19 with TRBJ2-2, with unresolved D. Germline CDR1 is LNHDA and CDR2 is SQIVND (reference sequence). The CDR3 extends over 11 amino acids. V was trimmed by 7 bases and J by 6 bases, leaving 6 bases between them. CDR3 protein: CASKWSGELFF. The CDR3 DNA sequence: TGTGCCAGTAAATGGTCCGGGGAGCTGTTTTTT.

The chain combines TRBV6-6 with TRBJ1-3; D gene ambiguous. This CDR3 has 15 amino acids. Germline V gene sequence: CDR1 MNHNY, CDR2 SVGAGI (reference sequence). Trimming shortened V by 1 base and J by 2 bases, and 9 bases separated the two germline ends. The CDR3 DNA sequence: TGTGCCAGCAGTTACTGGCCCGGGGCTGGAAACACCATATATTTT. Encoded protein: CASSYWPGAGNTIYF.

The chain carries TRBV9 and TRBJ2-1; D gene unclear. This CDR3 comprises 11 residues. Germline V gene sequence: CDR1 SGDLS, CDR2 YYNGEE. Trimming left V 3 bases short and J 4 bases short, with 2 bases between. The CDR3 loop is CASSEYNEQFF. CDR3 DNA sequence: TGTGCCAGCAGCGAATACAATGAGCAGTTCTTC.

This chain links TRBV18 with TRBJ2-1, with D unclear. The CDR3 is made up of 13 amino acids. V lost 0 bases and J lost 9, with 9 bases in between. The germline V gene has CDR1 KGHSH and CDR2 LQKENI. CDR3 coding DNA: TGTGCCAGCTCACCACCAGGGTTGGGTGAGCAGTTCTTC. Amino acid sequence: CASSPPGLGEQFF.

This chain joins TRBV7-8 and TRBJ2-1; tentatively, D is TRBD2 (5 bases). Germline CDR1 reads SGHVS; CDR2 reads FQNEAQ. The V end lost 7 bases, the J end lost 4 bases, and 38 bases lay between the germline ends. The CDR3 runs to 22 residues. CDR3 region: CASILVRPFPSSREGAYNEQFF. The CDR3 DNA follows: TGTGCCAGCATCTTGGTAAGGCCCTTTCCTTCGAGTCGGGAAGGCGCGTACAATGAGCAGTTCTTC.